The rows below give T cell receptor beta chains drawn from one sample of a study of shared clonotypes between healthy human individuals. Measured with immunoSEQ multiplex PCR; TCRdb has only the in-frame clones, and not every one. The sample includes about 2.2 million clones, around 95% of them seen just once. Sequencing used naive CD8+ T cells from PBMCs. The receptors shown here come from a man aged 18 to 29 in good health. Some clones in this sample may be carry-over from other donors' samples. CDR3s include the opening cysteine and the closing phenylalanine or tryptophan. Fields, in order: J gene, V gene, D gene, clone size, CDR3 protein, CDR3 DNA. A D gene is named only where the DNA matches it firmly. A row's size may be missing; if present it is once, few, many or a size class.

TRBJ2-5,TRBV7-8,TRBD1,.,CASTEQGARLEGTQYF,TGTGCCAGCACCGAGCAGGGGGCGCGCTTAGAAGGGACCCAGTACTTC
TRBJ2-1,TRBV28,.,once,CASSFGPYNEQFF,TGTGCCAGCAGTTTCGGACCCTACAATGAGCAGTTCTTC
TRBJ2-7,TRBV27,.,.,CASSPDGGTFYEQYF,TGTGCCAGCAGCCCCGACGGGGGAACCTTTTACGAGCAGTACTTC
TRBJ2-1,TRBV9,TRBD2,.,CASSLGPPGGGEQFF,TGTGCCAGCAGCTTAGGTCCCCCGGGAGGAGGTGAGCAGTTCTTC
TRBJ1-1,TRBV30,.,few,CAWSVKRQGNTEAFF,TGTGCCTGGAGTGTAAAACGGCAGGGGAACACTGAAGCTTTCTTT
TRBJ2-2,TRBV28,.,.,CASSPNRGFTITGELFF,TGTGCCAGCAGCCCAAATCGGGGGTTTACGATCACCGGGGAGCTGTTTTTT
TRBJ2-3,TRBV18,.,.,CASFTRTDTQYF,TGTGCCAGCTTCACCCGCACAGATACGCAGTATTTT
TRBJ2-1,TRBV27,.,.,CASSLLGRLAHNNEQFF,TGTGCCAGCAGTTTACTTGGTAGGCTAGCGCACAACAATGAGCAGTTCTTC
TRBJ2-1,TRBV9,.,.,CASSVRAGPLGEQFF,TGTGCCAGCAGCGTACGTGCAGGGCCGTTGGGTGAGCAGTTCTTC
TRBJ2-1,TRBV5-1,TRBD2,.,CASSLTSGLSSYNEQFF,TGCGCCAGCAGCCTTACTAGCGGGCTTAGCTCCTACAATGAGCAGTTCTTC
TRBJ2-1,TRBV7-9,.,.,CASSLEEVDEQFF,TGTGCCAGCAGCTTAGAGGAGGTCGATGAGCAGTTCTTC
TRBJ2-7,TRBV5-5,.,.,CASSLAVEPEQYF,TGTGCCAGCAGCTTGGCTGTAGAACCCGAGCAGTACTTC
TRBJ2-7,TRBV28,.,.,CASSLSGWNSYEQYF,TGTGCCAGCAGTTTATCAGGGTGGAATTCCTACGAGCAGTACTTC
TRBJ2-6,TRBV19,.,.,CASSPLSGANVLTF,TGTGCCAGTAGTCCTCTCTCTGGGGCCAACGTCCTGACTTTC
TRBJ2-7,TRBV5-1,TRBD2,.,CASSFGGSYEQYF,TGCGCCAGCAGCTTCGGCGGGAGCTACGAGCAGTACTTC
TRBJ2-7,TRBV27,TRBD2,.,CASRAGEQYF,TGTGCCAGCAGAGCGGGAGAGCAGTACTTC
TRBJ2-7,TRBV10-3,.,.,CAISVSTQEQYF,TGTGCCATCAGTGTCAGCACACAGGAGCAGTACTTC
TRBJ1-1,TRBV4-3,TRBD1,.,CASSQNTGVRRGFF,TGCGCCAGCAGCCAAAACACAGGGGTCCGCCGGGGTTTCTTT
TRBJ2-2,TRBV2,.,.,CASRGKRNGALFGELFF,TGTGCCAGCAGGGGCAAACGAAACGGGGCCCTTTTCGGGGAGCTGTTTTTT
TRBJ1-4,TRBV7-9,.,.,CASSDPGTIDEKLFF,TGTGCCAGCAGCGACCCCGGGACAATAGATGAAAAACTGTTTTTT
TRBJ2-1,TRBV27,TRBD2,.,CASSVIGGANEQFF,TGTGCCAGCAGTGTGATCGGGGGGGCGAATGAGCAGTTCTTC
TRBJ1-5,TRBV6-6,.,.,CASRTLRPGNQPQHF,TGTGCCAGCAGAACCCTTCGGCCGGGCAATCAGCCCCAGCATTTT